A single sample gave rise to the 12 T cell receptor beta chains below, sequenced in a study of CD8 T cells in ankylosing spondylitis (TCRdb year 2017). The receptor library was made with 5' RACE. Instrument on record: Illumina HiSeq 2500. TCRdb handled the public reads itself, with Q25 trimming in fastp and clone calling in MiXCR, and kept productive beta chains. Entries are consolidated by CDR3 protein sequence, retaining the most common genes and DNA. The sample data list roughly 150,000 distinct CDR3 sequences, and about a third of these were observed just once. Jointly, the top ten make up 6% of the sample. The sample consisted of synovial fluid, either unsorted or a sorted T cell fraction (not recorded which). The receptors come from a male donor with ankylosing spondylitis.

J is TRBJ2-7 and V is TRBV30; 10 nucleotides line up with TRBD2. Germline V gene lookup returns CDR1 GTSNPN and CDR2 SVGIG (reference sequence). The CDR3 sequence is 17 residues long. V was clipped by 6 bases and J by 3 bases; unmatched bases: 17. The CDR3 nucleotides read TGTGCCTGCTCCCGGGAGCGGGGGGGCCTTAGGGACTACGAGCAGTACTTC. Translation: CACSRERGGLRDYEQYF. The variable domain in full, with the rest retrieved from reference TRBV30 and TRBJ2-7, is SQTIHQWPATLVQPVGSPLSLECTVEGTSNPNLYWYRQAAGRGLQLLFYSVGIGQISSEVPQNLSASRPQDRQFILSSKKLLLSDSGFYLCACSRERGGLRDYEQYFGPGTRLTVT.

The table lists this clonotype with a few counts. This chain connects TRBV28 to TRBJ2-1; 10 nucleotides line up with TRBD1. The germline V gene encodes CDR1 MDHEN and CDR2 SYDVKM. CDR3 length: 16 residues. The trim removed 5 bases at V and 7 bases at J, leaving 11 bases unmatched. CDR3 in amino acids: CASSRPGQGTGNEQFF. CDR3 sequence (DNA): TGTGCCAGCAGTCGACCGGGACAGGGGACGGGTAATGAGCAGTTCTTC.

A remark on this clonotype: One end of the junction fails to match germline, which may point to a read error. The chain employs TRBV7-6 and TRBJ1-1; 7 bases line up with TRBD1. This CDR3 contains 15 residues. Germline CDR1 is SGHVS and CDR2 is FNYEAQ. CDR3 amino acids: CASSLAPGGSTEACF. The CDR3 region has the DNA TGTGCCAGCAGCTTAGCCCCAGGGGGTAGCACTGAAGCTTGCTTT.

The rearrangement joins TRBV9 to TRBJ2-1, with 8 bases lining up with TRBD2. Germline CDR1 SGDLS, CDR2 YYNGEE. Unmatched junction bases numbered 1, after V lost 0 bases and J lost 2 bases. This CDR3 has 15 residues. The CDR3 sequence is CASSVGSGAYNEQFF. The DNA of the CDR3 is TGTGCCAGCAGCGTAGGTAGCGGGGCCTACAATGAGCAGTTCTTC.

V and J are TRBV20-1 and TRBJ1-2; 9 nucleotides match TRBD1. Looked up from germline, CDR1 is DFQATT and CDR2 is SNEGSKA (reference sequence). V lost 5 bases and J lost 4; bases outside the gene matches: 11. This CDR3 contains 15 residues. The CDR3 bases are TGCAGTGCTCCCGGACAGGGGATTTTGTTCTATGGCTACACCTTC. This gives the protein CSAPGQGILFYGYTF.

This clonotype has a handful of counts. The J gene is TRBJ2-7, the V gene TRBV13, with D perhaps TRBD1 (5 bases). CDR1 and CDR2 (germline): PRHDT, FYEKMQ (reference sequence). The CDR3 loop spans 12 amino acids. V was shortened by 3 bases and J by 3 bases, with 6 bases between the two germline ends. The CDR3 region is CASSFQGYEQYF. The CDR3 region has the DNA TGTGCCAGCAGCTTCCAGGGCTACGAGCAGTACTTC.

The V gene is TRBV12-3 or TRBV12-4, the J gene TRBJ2-1; the D is unclear. Trimming cost V 3 bases and J 0 bases, with 12 bases left between them. The CDR3 runs 16 residues. The CDR3 is CASSLGRPSSYNEQFF. CDR3 in DNA: TGTGCCAGCAGTTTGGGCCGCCCGAGCTCCTACAATGAGCAGTTCTTC.

The chain links TRBV20-1 to TRBJ1-1; D gene unclear. The CDR3 spans 14 residues. Trimming cost V 1 base and J 6 bases, with 15 bases left between them. Germline loops: CDR1 DFQATT, CDR2 SNEGSKA (reference sequence). The CDR3 DNA is TGCAGTGCTAGAGGCCGGGCCCCTGACGCTGAAGCTTTCTTT. Amino acids: CSARGRAPDAEAFF.

The V call is TRBV29-1, the J call TRBJ2-5, with 7 bases matching TRBD2. This CDR3 contains 13 residues. Germline V gives CDR1 SQVTM, CDR2 ANQGSEA. With V trimmed by 4 bases and J by 3 bases, 5 bases remained unmatched. The CDR3 coding sequence is TGCAGCGTTGCGGCTAGCGGTAAAGAGACCCAGTACTTC. It is translated as CSVAASGKETQYF.

In this sample, this clonotype turned up a few times. CDR3 loop: CASSESTGKASPLHF. Written as DNA, the CDR3 is TGTGCCAGCAGTGAATCGACAGGGAAGGCTTCACCCCTCCACTTT. This sequence joins TRBV25-1 and TRBJ1-6; 7 nucleotides align to TRBD1. Trimming at V came to 1 base and at J to 9 bases, leaving 6 bases not matched to a gene. This CDR3 is built from 15 residues. Germline values: CDR1 MGHDK, CDR2 SYGVNS.

The chain is built from TRBV11-2 and TRBJ1-5; no reliable D call. The CDR3 is 14 amino acids. Per the germline V gene, CDR1 is SGHAT and CDR2 is FQNNGV. V was trimmed by 1 base and J by 8 bases, leaving 12 bases between them. CDR3 sequence: CASSLGQNWEPQHF. Here the CDR3 DNA reads TGTGCCAGCAGCTTAGGGCAGAACTGGGAGCCCCAGCATTTT.

The chain couples TRBV9 to TRBJ2-1; 8 bases agree with TRBD2. CDR3 length equals 13 residues. CDR1 and CDR2 (germline): SGDLS, YYNGEE. V was clipped by 4 bases and J by 9 bases; unmatched bases: 6. The CDR3 DNA sequence: TGTGCCAGCAGCCCCTTAGCGGGGAGTGAGCAGTTCTTC. Protein: CASSPLAGSEQFF.